This T cell receptor beta chain was obtained from a study of blood T cell repertoires in COVID-19. Study as a whole: In Cohort 3, a recovered donor had either two negative PCRs, clearance, or symptom resolution.

Participants reported their clinical history, and cohort assignment relied on those reports. J was trimmed by 6 bases and V by 8 bases; bases with no gene match: 9. The CDR3 length is 14 residues. From germline, CDR1 is ENHRY and CDR2 SYGVKD. Produced via immunoSEQ multiplex PCR; TCRdb's table is partial and in-frame only. The sample includes about 170,000 clones, 79% of them seen just once. The chain links TRBV10-3 to TRBJ1-4; 7 nucleotides match TRBD1. The receptor was isolated from a woman aged 70-85 years in a cohort exposed to, infected with or recovered from COVID-19 (not recorded which). Source material: PBMCs or T cells enriched from blood (not recorded which). The CDR3 DNA is TGTGCCATCGGAGCCAACAGGGGCGATGAAAAACTGTTTTTT. Translation: CAIGANRGDEKLFF.